Described below is a single T cell receptor beta chain sequence and its context. Its specificity is unknown. This entry is derived from a study of cytomegalovirus exposure and HLA in healthy donors. PCR involved 60 Vbeta and 13 Jbeta primers. Sequenced by immunoSEQ multiplex PCR; TCRdb stores in-frame clones only, minus some. Of fewer than 150,000 clones listed, over 65% are singletons. Donors were ostensibly healthy at sampling, although undocumented immune exposures were probable. Regarding the study as a whole: A further, later analysis showed that HLA-associated TCR beta chains (compared with equally common others) were more clonally expanded. Earlier analysis yielded a pattern in which most TCR beta V segments were productive about 90% or about 30% of the time.

The CDR3 runs 15 residues. Germline V gene data show CDR1 as MNHNS and CDR2 as SASEGT. With V trimmed by 3 bases and J by 2 bases, 3 bases remained unmatched. Sequenced sample: PBMCs. The chain links TRBV6-1 to TRBJ2-3; TRBD2 agrees at 9 bases. The receptor comes from a woman in her thirties or forties in good health and CMV-seropositive. The chain's CDR3 is CASSERLADTDTQYF. The DNA for the CDR3 is TGTGCCAGCAGTGAGAGACTAGCGGACACAGATACGCAGTATTTT.